One and the same sample provided the 5 T cell receptor beta chains below, sequenced in a study of post-analysis software for immune sequencing data. Unique molecular identifiers were carried by the TCR beta cDNA libraries. TCRdb re-analysed the PCR reads in MiXCR, keeping a single row per CDR3 protein. This table holds fewer than 700,000 distinct CDR3 sequences, about 44% found once. Overall study findings and caveats: The five TRBV segments detected at higher frequency in patients than in controls included TRBV5-6, TRBV5-1 and TRBV20-1.

Their antigens are not known. Sequenced input: blood. These TCRs come from a girl between 10 and 17 years old with multiple sclerosis.

The genes are TRBV20-1 and TRBJ1-2; 9 nucleotides align to TRBD1. Germline CDR1 and CDR2: DFQATT and SNEGSKA (reference sequence). The ends lost 3 bases at V and 3 bases at J; junction bases unmatched: 23. The CDR3 sequence is 20 residues long. The CDR3 is CSARKFARDRAMSTHYGYTF. Written as DNA, the CDR3 is TGCAGTGCTAGGAAATTTGCCCGGGACAGGGCAATGTCAACCCACTATGGCTACACCTTC.

CDR3 nucleotide sequence: TGCGCCAGCAGCCCCGGGACTAGCGGGATTCTAGAGACCCAGTACTTC. It translates to CASSPGTSGILETQYF. The chain recombines TRBV5-1 with TRBJ2-5, with 13 nucleotides matching TRBD2. Germline trimming cut 4 bases from V and 4 bases from J; bases unmatched to any gene: 7. The CDR3 extends over 16 amino acids. Germline loops: CDR1 SGHRS, CDR2 YFSETQ.

This clonotype was found many times. J is TRBJ2-1 and V is TRBV11-3, with 8 bases that match TRBD2. Unmatched junction bases numbered 3, after V lost 5 bases and J lost 6 bases. Germline values: CDR1 SGHNT, CDR2 YENEEA. There are 13 residues in the CDR3. Written as DNA, the CDR3 is TGTGCCAGCAGCCCCGGACTAGCCAATGAGCAGTTCTTC. Protein: CASSPGLANEQFF.

This clonotype turned up a few times. The chain uses TRBV5-6 and TRBJ2-5, with D uncertain. The end of the DNA aligns better with TRBJ2-7, so the J call may be wrong. The CDR3 has 14 amino acids. CDR1 and CDR2 (germline): SGHDT, YYEEEE. The CDR3 sequence is CASSLTQIHYEQYF. In nucleotides, the CDR3 is TGTGCCAGCAGCTTGACACAGATCCACTACGAGCAGTACTTC.

The chain has TRBV20-1 and TRBJ1-4, with D uncertain. The CDR3 length is 14 residues. V was cut by 0 bases and J by 7 bases, with 12 bases left in between. Germline CDR1 is DFQATT and CDR2 is SNEGSKA (reference sequence). The CDR3, as DNA: TGCAGTGCTAGAGACCCTCGATTGCGTGAAAAACTGTTTTTT. This codes for CSARDPRLREKLFF.